The 18 T cell receptor beta chains below come from one sample, sequenced in a study of early T cells in non-severe SARS-CoV-2 infection. TCRdb recomputed calls from the 5' RACE reads with MiXCR, one row per CDR3 protein. The sample shows 64,000 or so distinct CDR3 sequences, about 11% of them seen only once. This material consisted of whole blood, taken at baseline. All receptors come from an adult who was a healthcare worker with PCR-confirmed SARS-CoV-2 infection or an uninfected control (not recorded which).

In its sample, this clonotype was seen many times. The chain links TRBV7-2 to TRBJ2-5, with D perhaps being TRBD1 or TRBD2 (5 bases each). With 4 bases removed from V and 7 bases from J, the gap between germline ends came to 10 bases. CDR1 and CDR2 (germline): SGHTA, FQGNSA. The CDR3 spans 12 residues. CDR3 sequence reads: CASSSPGLTQYF. In DNA, the CDR3 is TGTGCCAGCAGCTCCCCGGGGCTGACCCAGTACTTC. The full variable domain, with the rest looked up from reference TRBV7-2 and TRBJ2-5, is GAGVSQSPSNKVTEKGKDVELRCDPISGHTALYWYRQSLGQGLEFLIYFQGNSAPDKSGLPSDRFSAERTGGSVSTLTIQRTQQEDSAVYLCASSSPGLTQYFGPGTRLLVL.

This clonotype was observed many times. The chain joins TRBV5-1 to TRBJ1-2, with no clear D. The germline V and J ends were trimmed by 5 bases and 10 bases, with 18 bases remaining between them. This CDR3 comprises 13 residues. CDR1 and CDR2 from the germline V gene are SGHRS and YFSETQ. CDR3 sequence (DNA): TGCGCCAGCAGAAGAGATTCAGGCTGGGACTACACCTTC. Its translation is CASRRDSGWDYTF.

This clonotype was recorded a few times. The V gene is TRBV5-6, the J gene TRBJ2-3, with D tentatively TRBD2 (6 bases). Trimming took 3 bases from V and 2 from J, leaving 19 bases between them. Germline assignment: CDR1 SGHDT and CDR2 YYEEEE. The CDR3 extends over 17 amino acids. DNA of the CDR3: TGTGCCAGCAGCTCCGCTAGGTCGGGACTCTTCACAGATACGCAGTATTTT. This codes for CASSSARSGLFTDTQYF.

The V and J genes are TRBV27 and TRBJ2-2, with D maybe TRBD2 (5 bases). Trimming removed 0 bases from V and 0 bases from J, with 11 bases in between. The germline CDR1 and CDR2 sequences are MNHEY and SMNVEV (reference sequence). This CDR3 region has 17 residues. The CDR3 DNA reads as TGTGCCAGCAGTTTATCGACCAGCGGTACGAACACCGGGGAGCTGTTTTTT. Its protein is CASSLSTSGTNTGELFF.

This clonotype was observed many times. The chain links TRBV29-1 to TRBJ2-7, with no clear D. The germline V gene encodes CDR1 SQVTM and CDR2 ANQGSEA. CDR3 size: 11 residues. The V and J ends lost 4 bases and 7 bases respectively, with 11 bases between them. The DNA of the CDR3 is TGCAGCGTTGCCTGGGGTGAGGAGCAGTACTTC. The encoded protein is CSVAWGEEQYF.

This CDR3 is CASSQGGRRNTEAFF. The CDR3 bases are TGTGCCAGCAGCCAAGGAGGCCGGAGGAACACTGAAGCTTTCTTT. The genes are TRBV14 and TRBJ1-1; D is ambiguous. CDR3 length: 15 amino acids. Trimming cost V 1 base and J 1 base, with 10 bases left between them. Germline CDR1 reads SGHDN; CDR2 reads FVKESK. The entire variable domain, with the rest obtained from reference TRBV14 and TRBJ1-1, is as follows: EAGVTQFPSHSVIEKGQTVTLRCDPISGHDNLYWYRRVMGKEIKFLLHFVKESKQDESGMPNNRFLAERTGGTYSTLKVQPAELEDSGVYFCASSQGGRRNTEAFFGQGTRLTVV.

This clonotype was observed many times. J is TRBJ2-1 and V is TRBV6-5; TRBD2 matches at 7 bases. Germline-derived CDR1 and CDR2 are MNHEY and SVGAGI. Trimming took 5 bases from V and 7 from J; bases not matched to a gene: 17. The CDR3 is 17 residues long. The CDR3 DNA reads as TGTGCCAGCAGTATCGCGGGGGTGCCCTTTAATTGGAATGAGCAGTTCTTC. It encodes CASSIAGVPFNWNEQFF.

V is TRBV6-1 and J is TRBJ1-6; D is undetermined. This CDR3 comprises 15 residues. Trimming left V 2 bases short and J 9 bases short, with 14 bases between. The germline gives CDR1 MNHNS, CDR2 SASEGT. The CDR3 DNA follows: TGTGCCAGCAGTGAACCCGGGCATGGGAGTTCACCCCTCCACTTT. Translating it yields CASSEPGHGSSPLHF.

In this sample, this clonotype turned up many times. This rearrangement joins TRBV6-1 to TRBJ1-1; D not certain. Deletions cut 7 bases from V and 3 bases from J, with 12 bases between. Germline CDR1 MNHNS, CDR2 SASEGT. This CDR3 has 13 residues. CDR3 residues: CASIPAEYTEAFF. The CDR3 DNA follows: TGTGCCAGCATTCCGGCTGAATACACTGAAGCTTTCTTT.

This clonotype appeared a few times. The chain has TRBV7-8 and TRBJ2-1; D uncertain. Trimming left V 2 bases short and J 6 bases short, with 11 bases between. Germline V gene lookup returns CDR1 SGHVS and CDR2 FQNEAQ. This CDR3 has 14 residues. CDR3 DNA: TGTGCCAGCAGCTTAATGGCCACAAGCAATGAGCAGTTCTTC. It specifies CASSLMATSNEQFF. Full variable domain (outside the CDR3, taken from reference TRBV7-8 and TRBJ2-1): GAGVSQSPRYKVAKRGQDVALRCDPISGHVSLFWYQQALGQGPEFLTYFQNEAQLDKSGLPSDRFFAERPEGSVSTLKIQRTQQEDSAVYLCASSLMATSNEQFFGPGTRLTVL.

This clonotype was seen more than once but under ten times. This chain links TRBV19 with TRBJ1-2, with unresolved D. This CDR3 has 11 amino acids. Looked up from germline, CDR1 is LNHDA and CDR2 is SQIVND (reference sequence). Trimming stripped 4 bases from V and 10 bases from J, with 10 bases between. In DNA, the CDR3 is TGTGCCAGTAGTACCGCCGAGGCCTACACCTTC. This sequence encodes CASSTAEAYTF.

The J gene is TRBJ1-1, the V gene TRBV5-1; 7 bases are a match to TRBD1. Germline-derived CDR1 and CDR2 are SGHRS and YFSETQ. The trim removed 2 bases at V and 7 bases at J, leaving 5 bases unmatched. This CDR3 has 13 amino acids. CDR3: CASSFPGTDEAFF. The CDR3 nucleotides read TGCGCCAGCAGCTTTCCCGGGACAGATGAAGCTTTCTTT.

J is TRBJ2-3 and V is TRBV24-1; D call uncertain. Germline V lookup: CDR1 KGHDR, CDR2 SFDVKD. Trimming left V 2 bases short and J 1 base short, with 9 bases between. CDR3 size: 15 residues. The CDR3 here is CATSDSDGRTDTQYF. CDR3 in DNA: TGTGCCACCAGTGATTCGGACGGCCGCACAGATACGCAGTATTTT.

The rearrangement uses TRBV7-3 and TRBJ2-6; 8 positions agree with TRBD1. The CDR3 loop spans 17 amino acids. The germline V gene has CDR1 SGHTA and CDR2 FQGTGA. The trim removed 5 bases at V and 0 bases at J, leaving 6 bases unmatched. In DNA, the CDR3 is TGTGCCAGCAGCCGGGACAGGCTTACCTCTGGGGCCAACGTCCTGACTTTC. Amino acid sequence: CASSRDRLTSGANVLTF. Together with reference TRBV7-3 and TRBJ2-6, the CDR3 gives the full variable domain: GAGVSQTPSNKVTEKGKYVELRCDPISGHTALYWYRQSLGQGPEFLIYFQGTGAADDSGLPNDRFFAVRPEGSVSTLKIQRTERGDSAVYLCASSRDRLTSGANVLTFGAGSRLTVL.

This clonotype has just a few counts. The chain is built from TRBV6-1 and TRBJ1-2; D unclear. Trimming stripped 3 bases from V and 0 bases from J, with 14 bases between. Germline V gene data show CDR1 as MNHNS and CDR2 as SASEGT. CDR3 length: 16 amino acids. The CDR3 protein is CASSDGLGGTNYGYTF. The DNA for the CDR3 is TGTGCCAGCAGTGATGGGCTTGGAGGGACTAACTATGGCTACACCTTC.

This clonotype was seen a few times. This sequence joins TRBV20-1 and TRBJ1-1; TRBD1 matches at 7 bases. CDR3 length: 12 residues. J gave up 8 bases and V 3 bases, and 6 bases lay outside the gene matches. Germline V gene lookup returns CDR1 DFQATT and CDR2 SNEGSKA (reference sequence). The CDR3 here is CSARGGTAEAFF. As DNA, the CDR3 is TGCAGTGCTAGGGGTGGGACAGCCGAAGCTTTCTTT.

The J gene is TRBJ1-1, the V gene TRBV5-1; possible D gene TRBD1, 5 bases. V shed 3 bases and J shed 3 bases, with 12 bases lying between them. The CDR3 runs to 14 residues. CDR1 SGHRS and CDR2 YFSETQ come from the germline V gene. The CDR3 DNA is TGCGCCAGCAGCTGGGGCGTCTCTTACACTGAAGCTTTCTTT. It encodes CASSWGVSYTEAFF.

Here the CDR3 reads CAAAEESPGDEQFF. In DNA, the CDR3 is TGTGCCGCGGCGGAGGAGTCCCCAGGCGATGAGCAGTTCTTC. The rearrangement uses TRBV6-1 and TRBJ2-1; maybe TRBD2 (5 bases). Deletions cut 11 bases from V and 8 bases from J, with 22 bases between. CDR1 is MNHNS, CDR2 SASEGT, per germline. The CDR3 has 14 residues.